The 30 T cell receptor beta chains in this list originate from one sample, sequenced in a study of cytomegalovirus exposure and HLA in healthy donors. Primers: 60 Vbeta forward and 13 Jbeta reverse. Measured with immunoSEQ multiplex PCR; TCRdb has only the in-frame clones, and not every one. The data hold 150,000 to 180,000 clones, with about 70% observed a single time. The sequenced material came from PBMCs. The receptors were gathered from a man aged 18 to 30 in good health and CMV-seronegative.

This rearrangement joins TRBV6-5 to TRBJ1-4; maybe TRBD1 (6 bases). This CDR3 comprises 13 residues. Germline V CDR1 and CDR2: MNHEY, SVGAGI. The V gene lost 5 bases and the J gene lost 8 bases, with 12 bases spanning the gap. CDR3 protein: CASSLTGWEKLFF. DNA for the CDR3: TGTGCCAGCAGTCTGACAGGTTGGGAAAAACTGTTTTTT.

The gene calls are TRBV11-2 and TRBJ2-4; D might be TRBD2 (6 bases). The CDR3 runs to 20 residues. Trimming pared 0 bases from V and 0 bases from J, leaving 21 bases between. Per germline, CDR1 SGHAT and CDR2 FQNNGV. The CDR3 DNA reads TGTGCCAGCAGCTTAGAGCGGGGTCGGGCTCGTAATTTAGCCAAAAACATTCAGTACTTC. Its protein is CASSLERGRARNLAKNIQYF.

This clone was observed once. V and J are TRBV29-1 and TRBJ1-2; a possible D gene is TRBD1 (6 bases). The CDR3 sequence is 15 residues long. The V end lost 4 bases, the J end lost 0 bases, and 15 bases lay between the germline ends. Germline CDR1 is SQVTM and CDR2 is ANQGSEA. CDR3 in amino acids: CSVGGREKANYGYTF. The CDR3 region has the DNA TGCAGCGTTGGGGGGCGAGAAAAAGCTAACTATGGCTACACCTTC. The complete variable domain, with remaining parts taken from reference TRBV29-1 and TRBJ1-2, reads SAVISQKPSRDICQRGTSLTIQCQVDSQVTMMFWYRQQPGQSLTLIATANQGSEATYESGFVIDKFPISRPNLTFSTLTVSNMSPEDSSIYLCSVGGREKANYGYTFGSGTRLTVV.

CDR3 coding DNA: TGTGCCAGCAGGCGGGGACCTGAAAAACTGTTTTTT. Amino acids: CASRRGPEKLFF. The V call is TRBV6-5, the J call TRBJ1-4, with D perhaps matching TRBD1 (5 bases). The V end was cut by 6 bases, the J end by 7 bases, with 9 bases between. Germline lookup yields CDR1 MNHEY and CDR2 SVGAGI. CDR3 length: 12 amino acids.

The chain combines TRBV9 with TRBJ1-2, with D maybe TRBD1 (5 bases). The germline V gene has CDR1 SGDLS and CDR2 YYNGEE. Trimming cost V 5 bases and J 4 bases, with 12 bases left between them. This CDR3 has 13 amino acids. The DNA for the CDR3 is TGTGCCAGCAGGGACAACGGCCCCTATGGCTACACCTTC. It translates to CASRDNGPYGYTF. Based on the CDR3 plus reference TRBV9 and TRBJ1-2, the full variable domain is DSGVTQTPKHLITATGQRVTLRCSPRSGDLSVYWYQQSLDQGLQFLIQYYNGEERAKGNILERFSAQQFPDLHSELNLSSLELGDSALYFCASRDNGPYGYTFGSGTRLTVV.

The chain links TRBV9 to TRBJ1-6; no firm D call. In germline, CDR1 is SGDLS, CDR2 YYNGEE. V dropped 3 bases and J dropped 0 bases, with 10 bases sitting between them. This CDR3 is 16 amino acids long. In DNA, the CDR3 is TGTGCCAGCAGCGCCCTTATGAGCTCCTATAATTCACCCCTCCACTTT. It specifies CASSALMSSYNSPLHF. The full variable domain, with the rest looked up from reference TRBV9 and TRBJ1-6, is DSGVTQTPKHLITATGQRVTLRCSPRSGDLSVYWYQQSLDQGLQFLIQYYNGEERAKGNILERFSAQQFPDLHSELNLSSLELGDSALYFCASSALMSSYNSPLHFGNGTRLTVT.

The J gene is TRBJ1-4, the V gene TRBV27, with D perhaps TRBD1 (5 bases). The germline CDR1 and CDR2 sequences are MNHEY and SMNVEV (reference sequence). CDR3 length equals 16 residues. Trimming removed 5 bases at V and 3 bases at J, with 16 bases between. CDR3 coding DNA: TGTGCCAGCAGTCCAAACGCCAGGGCCCCTAATGAAAAACTGTTTTTT. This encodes CASSPNARAPNEKLFF.

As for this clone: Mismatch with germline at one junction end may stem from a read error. The CDR3 region has the DNA TGCGCCAGCCGCCCTGGCCGGGACACTGAAGCTTTCTTT. Its protein is CASRPGRDTEAFF. The rearrangement uses TRBV5-4 and TRBJ1-1; the D is unclear. Per germline, CDR1 SGHNT and CDR2 YYREEE (reference sequence). This CDR3 comprises 13 residues.

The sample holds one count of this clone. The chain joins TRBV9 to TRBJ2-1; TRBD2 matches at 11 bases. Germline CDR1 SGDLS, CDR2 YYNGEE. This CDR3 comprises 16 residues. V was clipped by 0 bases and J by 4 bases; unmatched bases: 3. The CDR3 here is CASSVGLAGSYNEQFF. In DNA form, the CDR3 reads TGTGCCAGCAGCGTAGGACTAGCGGGGTCGTACAATGAGCAGTTCTTC.

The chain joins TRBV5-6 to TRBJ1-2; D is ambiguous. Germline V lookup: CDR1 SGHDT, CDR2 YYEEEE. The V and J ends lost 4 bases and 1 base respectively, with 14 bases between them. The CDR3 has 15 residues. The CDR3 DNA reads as TGTGCCAGCAGCCCGGACGGACTGAATAACTATGGCTACACCTTC. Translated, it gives CASSPDGLNNYGYTF. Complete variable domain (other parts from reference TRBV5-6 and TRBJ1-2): DAGVTQSPTHLIKTRGQQVTLRCSPKSGHDTVSWYQQALGQGPQFIFQYYEEEERQRGNFPDRFSGHQFPNYSSELNVNALLLGDSALYLCASSPDGLNNYGYTFGSGTRLTVV.

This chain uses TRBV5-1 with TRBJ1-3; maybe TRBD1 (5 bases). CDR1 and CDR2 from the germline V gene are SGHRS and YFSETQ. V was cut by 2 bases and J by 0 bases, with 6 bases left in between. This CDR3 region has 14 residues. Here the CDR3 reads CASSLQASGNTIYF. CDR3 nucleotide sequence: TGCGCCAGCAGCTTACAGGCCTCTGGAAACACCATATATTTT.

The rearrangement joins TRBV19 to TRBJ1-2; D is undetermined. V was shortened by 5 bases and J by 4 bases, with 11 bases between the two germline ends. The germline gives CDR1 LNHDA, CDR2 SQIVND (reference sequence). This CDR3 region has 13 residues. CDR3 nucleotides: TGTGCCAGTAGTGCCATTACAGTCTATGGCTACACCTTC. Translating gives CASSAITVYGYTF.

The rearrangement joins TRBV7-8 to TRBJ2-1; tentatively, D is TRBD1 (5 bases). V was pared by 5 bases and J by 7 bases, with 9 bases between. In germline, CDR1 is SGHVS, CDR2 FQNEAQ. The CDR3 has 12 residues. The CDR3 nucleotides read TGTGCCAGCAGCGTGCCAGGGAATGAGCAGTTCTTC. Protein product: CASSVPGNEQFF. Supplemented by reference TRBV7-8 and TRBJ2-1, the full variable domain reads GAGVSQSPRYKVAKRGQDVALRCDPISGHVSLFWYQQALGQGPEFLTYFQNEAQLDKSGLPSDRFFAERPEGSVSTLKIQRTQQEDSAVYLCASSVPGNEQFFGPGTRLTVL.

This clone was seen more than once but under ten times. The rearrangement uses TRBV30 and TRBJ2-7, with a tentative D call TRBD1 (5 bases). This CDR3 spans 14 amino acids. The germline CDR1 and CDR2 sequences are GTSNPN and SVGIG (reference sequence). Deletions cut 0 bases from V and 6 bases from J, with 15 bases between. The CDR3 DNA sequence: TGTGCCTGGAGTGTTCAGGTAGGGGTTAGCGAGCAGTACTTC. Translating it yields CAWSVQVGVSEQYF. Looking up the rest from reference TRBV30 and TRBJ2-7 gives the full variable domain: SQTIHQWPATLVQPVGSPLSLECTVEGTSNPNLYWYRQAAGRGLQLLFYSVGIGQISSEVPQNLSASRPQDRQFILSSKKLLLSDSGFYLCAWSVQVGVSEQYFGPGTRLTVT.

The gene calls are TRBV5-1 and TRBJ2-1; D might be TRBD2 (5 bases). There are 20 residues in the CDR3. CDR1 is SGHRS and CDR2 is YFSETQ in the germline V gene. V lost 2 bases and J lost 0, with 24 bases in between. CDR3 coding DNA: TGCGCCAGCAGCTTTATGACTAAGGCGGGTACCGTGGGCTCCTACAATGAGCAGTTCTTC. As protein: CASSFMTKAGTVGSYNEQFF.

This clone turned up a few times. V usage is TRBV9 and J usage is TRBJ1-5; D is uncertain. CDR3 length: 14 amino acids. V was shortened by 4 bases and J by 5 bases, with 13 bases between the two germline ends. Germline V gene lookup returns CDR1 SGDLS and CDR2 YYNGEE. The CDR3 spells CASSPWESDQPQHF. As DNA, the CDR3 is TGTGCCAGCAGCCCATGGGAGAGCGATCAGCCCCAGCATTTT.

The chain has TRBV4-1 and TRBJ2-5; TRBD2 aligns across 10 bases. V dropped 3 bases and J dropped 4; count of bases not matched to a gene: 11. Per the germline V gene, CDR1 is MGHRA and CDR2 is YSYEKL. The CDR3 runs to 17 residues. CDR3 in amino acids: CASSQAHSGGLGETQYF. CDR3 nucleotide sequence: TGCGCCAGCAGCCAGGCTCATAGCGGGGGGTTGGGAGAGACCCAGTACTTC.

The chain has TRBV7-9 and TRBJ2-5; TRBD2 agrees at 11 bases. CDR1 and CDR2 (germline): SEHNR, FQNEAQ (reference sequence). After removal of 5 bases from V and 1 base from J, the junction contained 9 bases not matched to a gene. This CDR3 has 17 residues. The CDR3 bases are TGTGCCAGCAGCCCTTCGACTAGCGGGGTACTCCAAGAGACCCAGTACTTC. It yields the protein CASSPSTSGVLQETQYF.

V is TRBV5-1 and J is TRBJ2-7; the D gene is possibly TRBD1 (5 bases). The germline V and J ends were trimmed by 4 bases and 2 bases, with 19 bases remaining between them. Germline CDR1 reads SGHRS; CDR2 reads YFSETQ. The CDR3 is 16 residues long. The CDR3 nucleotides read TGCGCCAGCAGCCCCGGAACCCGGACATTACCCTACGAGCAGTACGTC. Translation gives CASSPGTRTLPYEQYV.

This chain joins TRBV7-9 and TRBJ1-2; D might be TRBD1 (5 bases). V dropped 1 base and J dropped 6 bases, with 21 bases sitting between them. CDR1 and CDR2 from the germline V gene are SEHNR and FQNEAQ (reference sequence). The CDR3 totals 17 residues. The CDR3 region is CASSLERGGFDLDGYTF. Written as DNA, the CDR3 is TGTGCCAGCAGCTTAGAAAGGGGAGGCTTCGACCTGGATGGCTACACCTTC.

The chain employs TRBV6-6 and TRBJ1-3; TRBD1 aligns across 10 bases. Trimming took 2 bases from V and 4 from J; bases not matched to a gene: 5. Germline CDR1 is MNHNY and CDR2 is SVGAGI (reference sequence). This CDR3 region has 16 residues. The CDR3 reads CASSYPTGGEGNTIYF. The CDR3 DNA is TGTGCCAGCAGTTACCCGACAGGGGGCGAGGGAAACACCATATATTTT.

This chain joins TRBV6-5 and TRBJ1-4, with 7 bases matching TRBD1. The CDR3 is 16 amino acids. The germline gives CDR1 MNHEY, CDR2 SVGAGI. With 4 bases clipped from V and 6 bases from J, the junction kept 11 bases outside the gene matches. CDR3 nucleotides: TGTGCCAGCAGTTTCTCTACGAGGGGACAGCATGAAAAACTGTTTTTT. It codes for CASSFSTRGQHEKLFF.

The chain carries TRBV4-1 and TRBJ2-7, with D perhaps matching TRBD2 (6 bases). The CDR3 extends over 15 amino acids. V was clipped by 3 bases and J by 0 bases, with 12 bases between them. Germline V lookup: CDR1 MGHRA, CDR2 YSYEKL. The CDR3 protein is CASSQEGSLSYEQYV. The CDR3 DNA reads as TGCGCCAGCAGCCAGGAGGGGTCGCTCTCCTACGAGCAGTACGTC.

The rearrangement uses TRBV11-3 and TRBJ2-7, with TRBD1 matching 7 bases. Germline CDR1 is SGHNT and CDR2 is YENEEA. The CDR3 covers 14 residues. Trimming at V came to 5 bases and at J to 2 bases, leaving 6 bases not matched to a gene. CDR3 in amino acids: CASSITGTAYEQYF. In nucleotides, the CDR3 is TGTGCCAGCAGCATTACCGGGACAGCCTACGAGCAGTACTTC.

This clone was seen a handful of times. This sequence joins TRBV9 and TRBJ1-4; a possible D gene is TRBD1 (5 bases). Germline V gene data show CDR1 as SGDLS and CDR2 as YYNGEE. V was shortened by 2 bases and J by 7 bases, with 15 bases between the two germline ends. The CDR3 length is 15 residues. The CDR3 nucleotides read TGTGCCAGCAGCGTCGGCTGGGGGGGTAGTGAAAAACTGTTTTTT. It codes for CASSVGWGGSEKLFF.

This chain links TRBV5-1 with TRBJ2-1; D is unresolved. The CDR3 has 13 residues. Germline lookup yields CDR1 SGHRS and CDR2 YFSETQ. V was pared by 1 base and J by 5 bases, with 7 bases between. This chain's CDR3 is CASSLYKNNEQFF. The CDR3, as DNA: TGCGCCAGCAGCTTGTACAAAAACAATGAGCAGTTCTTC.

CDR3 sequence (DNA): TGCGCCAGCAGCTTGTCTCTGGCCAATGAGCAGTTCTTC. It codes for CASSLSLANEQFF. V and J are TRBV5-1 and TRBJ2-1; D is ambiguous. The CDR3 extends over 13 amino acids. V shed 1 base and J shed 6 bases, with 8 bases lying between them. Looked up from germline, CDR1 is SGHRS and CDR2 is YFSETQ.

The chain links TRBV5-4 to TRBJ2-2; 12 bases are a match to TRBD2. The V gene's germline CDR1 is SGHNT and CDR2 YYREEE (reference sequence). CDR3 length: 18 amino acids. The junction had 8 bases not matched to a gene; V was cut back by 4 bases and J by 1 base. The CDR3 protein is CASSPKLAGGLNTGELFF. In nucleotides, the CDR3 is TGTGCCAGCAGCCCGAAACTAGCGGGGGGATTGAACACCGGGGAGCTGTTTTTT. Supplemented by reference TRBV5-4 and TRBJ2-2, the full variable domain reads ETGVTQSPTHLIKTRGQQVTLRCSSQSGHNTVSWYQQALGQGPQFIFQYYREEENGRGNFPPRFSGLQFPNYSSELNVNALELDDSALYLCASSPKLAGGLNTGELFFGEGSRLTVL.

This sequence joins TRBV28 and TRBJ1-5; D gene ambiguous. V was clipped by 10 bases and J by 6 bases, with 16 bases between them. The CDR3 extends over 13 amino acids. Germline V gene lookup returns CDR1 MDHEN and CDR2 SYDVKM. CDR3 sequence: CAIQNEGLQPQHF. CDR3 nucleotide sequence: TGTGCCATCCAAAACGAGGGTCTTCAGCCCCAGCATTTT.

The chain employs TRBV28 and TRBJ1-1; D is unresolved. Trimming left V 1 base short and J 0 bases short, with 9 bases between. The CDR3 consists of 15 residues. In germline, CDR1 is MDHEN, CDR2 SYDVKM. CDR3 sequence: CASSLFGQMNTEAFF. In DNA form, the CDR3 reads TGTGCCAGCAGTTTATTTGGCCAGATGAACACTGAAGCTTTCTTT.